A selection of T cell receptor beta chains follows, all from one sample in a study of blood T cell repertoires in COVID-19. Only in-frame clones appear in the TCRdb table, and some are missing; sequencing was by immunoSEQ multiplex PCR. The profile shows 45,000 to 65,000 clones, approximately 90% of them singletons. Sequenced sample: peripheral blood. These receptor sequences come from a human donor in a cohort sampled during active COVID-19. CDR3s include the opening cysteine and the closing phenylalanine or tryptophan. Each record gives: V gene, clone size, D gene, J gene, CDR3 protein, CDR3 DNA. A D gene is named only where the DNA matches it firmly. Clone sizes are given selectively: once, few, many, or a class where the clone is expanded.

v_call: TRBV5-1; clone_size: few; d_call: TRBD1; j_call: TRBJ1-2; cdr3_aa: CASSLADRAGYTF; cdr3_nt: TGCGCCAGCAGCTTGGCTGACAGGGCCGGCTACACCTTC
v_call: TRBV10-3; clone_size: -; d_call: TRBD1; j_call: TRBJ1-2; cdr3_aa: CATTDRNYGYTF; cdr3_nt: TGTGCCACGACGGACAGGAACTATGGCTACACCTTC
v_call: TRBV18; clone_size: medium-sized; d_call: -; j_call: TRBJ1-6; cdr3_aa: CASSPRTEVDSPLHF; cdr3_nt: TGTGCCAGCTCTCCTCGGACAGAGGTGGATTCACCCCTCCACTTT
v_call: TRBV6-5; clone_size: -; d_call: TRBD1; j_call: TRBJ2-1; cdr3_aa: CASRTGEKNEQFF; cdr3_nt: TGTGCCAGCAGGACAGGGGAGAAGAATGAGCAGTTCTTC
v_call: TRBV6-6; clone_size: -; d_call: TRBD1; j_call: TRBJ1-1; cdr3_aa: CASRGQTTEAFF; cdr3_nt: TGTGCCAGCAGGGGACAGACCACTGAAGCTTTCTTT
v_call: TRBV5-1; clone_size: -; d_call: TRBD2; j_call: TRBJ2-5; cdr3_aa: CASSPRGTSGQETQYF; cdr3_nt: TGCGCCAGCAGCCCGAGGGGTACTAGCGGACAAGAGACCCAGTACTTC
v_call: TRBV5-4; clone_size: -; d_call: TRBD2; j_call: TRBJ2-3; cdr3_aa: CASSPVRAGGPGTQYF; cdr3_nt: TGTGCCAGCAGCCCTGTACGAGCGGGGGGGCCAGGTACGCAGTATTTT
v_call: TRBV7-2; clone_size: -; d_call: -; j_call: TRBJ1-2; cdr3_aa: CASSPSGGDNYGYTF; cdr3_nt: TGTGCCAGCAGCCCCTCGGGGGGCGATAACTATGGCTACACCTTC
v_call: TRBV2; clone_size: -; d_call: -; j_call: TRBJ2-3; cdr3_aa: CASSASDFHPSHF; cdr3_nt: TGTGCCAGCAGCGCGTCCGACTTCCACCCGTCGCATTTT
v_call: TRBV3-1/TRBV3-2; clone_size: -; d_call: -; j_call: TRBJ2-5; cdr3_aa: CASSQDPRPGMETQYF; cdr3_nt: TGTGCCAGCAGCCAAGATCCACGCCCGGGGATGGAGACCCAGTACTTC
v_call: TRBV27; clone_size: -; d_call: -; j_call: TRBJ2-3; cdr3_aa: CASSSELMAGPDTQYF; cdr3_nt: TGTGCCAGCAGTTCAGAGTTGATGGCGGGGCCGGATACGCAGTATTTT
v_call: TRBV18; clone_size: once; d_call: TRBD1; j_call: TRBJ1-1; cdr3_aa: CASSPPAGGPHTEAFF; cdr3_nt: TGTGCCAGCTCACCACCGGCAGGGGGCCCCCACACTGAAGCTTTCTTT
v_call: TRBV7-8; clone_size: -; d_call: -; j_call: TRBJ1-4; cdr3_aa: CASSLVGSRAGNEKLFF; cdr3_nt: TGTGCCAGCAGCTTAGTGGGATCGCGGGCGGGTAATGAAAAACTGTTTTTT
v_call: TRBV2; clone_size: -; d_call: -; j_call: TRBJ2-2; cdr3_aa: CASRLTGELFF; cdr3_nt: TGTGCCAGCAGACTCACCGGGGAGCTGTTTTTT
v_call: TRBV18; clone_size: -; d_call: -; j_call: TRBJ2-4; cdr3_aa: CASSPRPEDIQYF; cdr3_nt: TGTGCCAGCTCACCACGGCCCGAGGACATTCAGTACTTC
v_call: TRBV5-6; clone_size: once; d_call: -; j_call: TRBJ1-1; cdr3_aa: CASTNVRGAVVSEAFF; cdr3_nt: TGTGCCAGCACCAACGTTCGGGGAGCGGTGGTGTCTGAAGCTTTCTTT
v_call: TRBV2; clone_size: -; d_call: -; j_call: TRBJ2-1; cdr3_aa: CASSERGSGNEQFF; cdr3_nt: TGTGCCAGCAGTGAAAGGGGTTCGGGCAATGAGCAGTTCTTC
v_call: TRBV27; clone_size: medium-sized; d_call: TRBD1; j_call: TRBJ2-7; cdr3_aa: CASSQYPGQGSSEQYF; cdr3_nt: TGTGCCAGCAGTCAATACCCGGGACAGGGGTCGAGCGAGCAGTACTTC
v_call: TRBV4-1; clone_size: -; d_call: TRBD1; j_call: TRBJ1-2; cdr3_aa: CASSPPDRESNYGYTF; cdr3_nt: TGCGCCAGCAGCCCTCCGGACAGGGAGAGTAACTATGGCTACACCTTC
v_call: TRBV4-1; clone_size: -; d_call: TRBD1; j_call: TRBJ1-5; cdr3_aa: CASSLDEGARGQPQHF; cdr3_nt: TGCGCCAGCAGCCTTGATGAGGGGGCCCGTGGACAGCCCCAGCATTTT
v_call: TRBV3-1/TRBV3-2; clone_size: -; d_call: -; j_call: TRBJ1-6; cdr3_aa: CASSSDRWTSPLHF; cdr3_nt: TGTGCCAGCAGCTCAGACAGGTGGACTTCACCCCTCCACTTT
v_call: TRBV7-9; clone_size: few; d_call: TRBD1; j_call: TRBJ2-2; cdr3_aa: CASSRRTGRTGELFF; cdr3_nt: TGTGCCAGCAGCCGCCGGACAGGTCGAACCGGGGAGCTGTTTTTT
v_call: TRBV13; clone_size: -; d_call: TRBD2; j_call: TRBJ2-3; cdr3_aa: CASSLGRGKDTQYF; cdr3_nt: TGTGCCAGCAGTTTGGGGAGGGGCAAAGATACGCAGTATTTT
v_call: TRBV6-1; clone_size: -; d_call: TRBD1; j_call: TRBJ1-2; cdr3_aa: CASSEGTGANYGYTF; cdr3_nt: TGTGCCAGCAGTGAAGGGACAGGGGCGAACTATGGCTACACCTTC
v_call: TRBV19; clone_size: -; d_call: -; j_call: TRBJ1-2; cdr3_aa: CASSQQDYGYTF; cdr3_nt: TGTGCCAGTAGTCAACAGGACTATGGCTACACCTTC
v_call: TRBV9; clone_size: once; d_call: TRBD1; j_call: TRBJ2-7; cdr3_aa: CASSQTGQGSYEQYF; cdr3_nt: TGTGCCAGCAGCCAGACGGGACAGGGCTCCTACGAGCAGTACTTC
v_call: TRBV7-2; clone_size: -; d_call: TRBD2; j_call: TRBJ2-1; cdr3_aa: CASSPTTGGPYYNEQFF; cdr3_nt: TGTGCCAGCAGCCCTACAACGGGGGGGCCCTACTACAATGAGCAGTTCTTC
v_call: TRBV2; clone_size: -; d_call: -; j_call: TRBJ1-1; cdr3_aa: CASIGVVNTEAFF; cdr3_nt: TGTGCCAGCATAGGGGTAGTGAACACTGAAGCTTTCTTT
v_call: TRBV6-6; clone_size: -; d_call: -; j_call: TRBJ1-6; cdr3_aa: CASHDTGSTPLHF; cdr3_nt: TGTGCCAGCCATGATACAGGGAGTACACCCCTCCACTTT
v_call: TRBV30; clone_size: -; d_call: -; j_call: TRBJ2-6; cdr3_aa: CAWTKTDRTNVLTF; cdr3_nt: TGTGCCTGGACCAAGACAGATAGGACCAACGTCCTGACTTTC
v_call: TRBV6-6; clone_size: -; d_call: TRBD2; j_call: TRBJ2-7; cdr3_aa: CASSPRTSGNYEQYF; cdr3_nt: TGTGCCAGCAGTCCCCGGACTAGCGGGAACTACGAGCAGTACTTC
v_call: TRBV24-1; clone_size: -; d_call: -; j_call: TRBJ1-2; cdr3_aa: CATSDTYGYTF; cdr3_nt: TGTGCCACCAGTGATACTTATGGCTACACCTTC
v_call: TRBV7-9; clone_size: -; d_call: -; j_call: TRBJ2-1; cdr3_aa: CASSSTTSTVGVGQFF; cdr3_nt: TGTGCCAGCAGCTCGACTACTAGTACTGTGGGTGTTGGGCAGTTCTTC
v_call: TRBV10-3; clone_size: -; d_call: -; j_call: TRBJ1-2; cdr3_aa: CAISETYGYTF; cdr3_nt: TGTGCCATCAGTGAGACTTATGGCTACACCTTC
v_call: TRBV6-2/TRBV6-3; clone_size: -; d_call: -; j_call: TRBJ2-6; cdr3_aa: CASSYSKFTSVANVLTF; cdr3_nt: TGTGCCAGCAGTTACTCGAAATTTACCTCGGTGGCCAACGTCCTGACTTTC
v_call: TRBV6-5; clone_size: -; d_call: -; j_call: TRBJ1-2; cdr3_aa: CACERGEGGYTF; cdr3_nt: TGTGCCTGCGAACGGGGGGAAGGAGGCTACACCTTC
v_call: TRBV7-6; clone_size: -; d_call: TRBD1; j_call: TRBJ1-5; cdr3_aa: CASSSLDRGYQPQHF; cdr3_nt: TGTGCCAGCAGCTCCTTGGACAGGGGTTATCAGCCCCAGCATTTT